A selection of T cell receptor beta chains follows, all from one sample in a study of blood T cell repertoires in COVID-19. Assay: immunoSEQ multiplex PCR; the TCRdb copy retains only in-frame clones and omits some. The sample has approximately 300,000 clones, about nine tenths seen once. Sequencing was carried out using peripheral blood. These receptors all come from a young man with active or convalescent COVID-19. CDR3s include the opening cysteine and the closing phenylalanine or tryptophan.

j_call v_call cdr3_aa
TRBJ2-1 TRBV27 CASSLRLAGIDEQFF
TRBJ2-1 TRBV7-8 CASSLGVFILGNNEQFF
TRBJ2-7 TRBV11-1 CASSPTISRSYEQYF
TRBJ2-7 TRBV10-1 CASSESTGYEQYF
TRBJ1-2 TRBV5-4 CASREGANYGYTF
TRBJ2-7 TRBV18 CASSPVGQRNYEQYF
TRBJ2-6 TRBV27 CASNNAGANVLTF
TRBJ1-1 TRBV11-2 CASSSWDREVNTEAFF
TRBJ1-6 TRBV28 CASRGGLGQGLGNSPLHF
TRBJ2-5 TRBV3-1/TRBV3-2 CASSQGADQETQYF
TRBJ1-2 TRBV19 CASSTFGTGGRGYTF